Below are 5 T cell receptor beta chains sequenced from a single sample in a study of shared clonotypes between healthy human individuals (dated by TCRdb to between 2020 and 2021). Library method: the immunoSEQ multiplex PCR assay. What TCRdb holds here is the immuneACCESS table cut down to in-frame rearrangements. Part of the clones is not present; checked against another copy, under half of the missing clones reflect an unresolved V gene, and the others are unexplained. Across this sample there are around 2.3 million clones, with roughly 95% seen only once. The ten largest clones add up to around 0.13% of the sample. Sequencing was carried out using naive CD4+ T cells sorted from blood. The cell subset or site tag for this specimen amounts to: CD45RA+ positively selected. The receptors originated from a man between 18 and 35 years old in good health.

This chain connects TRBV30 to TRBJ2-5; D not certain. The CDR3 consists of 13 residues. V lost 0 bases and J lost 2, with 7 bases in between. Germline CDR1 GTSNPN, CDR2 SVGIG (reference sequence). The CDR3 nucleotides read TGTGCCTGGAGTGTCTTACTACAAGAGACCCAGTACTTC. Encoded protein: CAWSVLLQETQYF.

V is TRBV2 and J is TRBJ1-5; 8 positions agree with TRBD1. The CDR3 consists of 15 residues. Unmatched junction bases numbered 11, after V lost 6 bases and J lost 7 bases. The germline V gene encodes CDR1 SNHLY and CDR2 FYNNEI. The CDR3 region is CASSGDRSLVQPQHF. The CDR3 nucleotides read TGTGCCAGCAGCGGGGACAGGTCGTTGGTCCAGCCCCAGCATTTT.

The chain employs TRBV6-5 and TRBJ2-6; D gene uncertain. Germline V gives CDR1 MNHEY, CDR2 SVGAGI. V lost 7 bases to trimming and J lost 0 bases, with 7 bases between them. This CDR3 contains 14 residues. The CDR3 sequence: CASKRDSGANVLTF. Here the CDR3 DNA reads TGTGCCAGCAAAAGGGACTCTGGGGCCAACGTCCTGACTTTC.

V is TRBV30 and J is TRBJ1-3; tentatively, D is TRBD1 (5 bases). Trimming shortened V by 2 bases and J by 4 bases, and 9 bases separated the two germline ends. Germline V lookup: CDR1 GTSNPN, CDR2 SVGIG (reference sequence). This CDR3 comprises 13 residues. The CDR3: CAWSLAGGNTIYF. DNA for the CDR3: TGTGCCTGGAGTTTGGCAGGGGGAAACACCATATATTTT.

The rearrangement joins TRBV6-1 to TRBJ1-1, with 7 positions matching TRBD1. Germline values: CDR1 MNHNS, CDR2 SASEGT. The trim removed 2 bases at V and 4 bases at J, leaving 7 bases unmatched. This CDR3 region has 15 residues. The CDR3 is CASSEFAGGLTEAFF. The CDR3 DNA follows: TGTGCCAGCAGTGAATTCGCAGGGGGACTCACTGAAGCTTTCTTT.